The clone carrying this T cell receptor (beta chain) has only a few counts. The CDR3 consists of 14 residues. CDR1 is MDHEN and CDR2 is SYDVKM in the germline V gene. After removal of 4 bases from V and 7 bases from J, the junction contained 9 bases not matched to a gene. The data are from a study of PD-L1 blockade in urothelial cancer. Whole-study context: Patients commenced intravenous atezolizumab, 1,200 mg every 3 weeks, in the mid-2010s. Most of the roughly 30 patients were men whose urothelial cancer was bladder-origin.

Tumor DNA from FFPE samples was quantified with amplified housekeeping genes. Using immunoSEQ multiplex PCR, the repertoire was profiled, and TCRdb retains in-frame clones only, with some absent. The repertoire has 2,500 to 3,000 clones, around a third of them found once; the top ten carry around 5.1%. The V call is TRBV28, the J call TRBJ1-2, with 7 bases fitting TRBD1. Sequenced material: tumor tissue, taken before atezolizumab (anti-PD-L1) treatment. The sequence came from a man between 65 and 80 years old with urothelial cancer. This chain's CDR3 is CASSSPTGLAGYTF. The CDR3 DNA sequence: TGTGCCAGCAGTTCGCCGACAGGGTTGGCTGGCTACACCTTC.